These 2 T cell receptor beta chains were all obtained from the same sample, sequenced in a study of cytomegalovirus exposure and HLA in healthy donors. The PCR contained 60 Vbeta and 13 Jbeta primers. Using immunoSEQ multiplex PCR, the repertoire was profiled, and TCRdb retains in-frame clones only, with some absent. The sample carries 150,000 to 200,000 clones, roughly 87% recorded once. What was sequenced was PBMCs. The receptor set was obtained from a boy aged 2-9 years in good health and CMV-seronegative.

Concerning this clone itself: The same CDR3 can be traced to other DNA sequences in this sample. V gene TRBV5-6 combines with J gene TRBJ1-3; D is possibly TRBD1 (5 bases). V lost 0 bases and J lost 0, with 7 bases in between. The germline gives CDR1 SGHDT, CDR2 YYEEEE. This CDR3 has 15 residues. The DNA of the CDR3 is TGTGCCAGCAGCTTGGACAGGTACTCTGGAAACACCATATATTTT. Translated, it gives CASSLDRYSGNTIYF.

V is TRBV19 and J is TRBJ1-5; D is uncertain. CDR1 and CDR2 from the germline V gene are LNHDA and SQIVND (reference sequence). V lost 6 bases and J 4 bases, leaving 7 bases between the germline ends. This CDR3 spans 12 amino acids. The CDR3 is CASSRENQPQHF. CDR3 DNA: TGTGCCAGTAGCCGGGAGAATCAGCCCCAGCATTTT.